A single sample gave rise to the 27 T cell receptor beta chains below, sequenced in a study of blood T cell repertoires in COVID-19. Libraries were prepared by immunoSEQ multiplex PCR; TCRdb keeps only in-frame clonotypes and omits some of them. The sample lists about 400,000 clones, approximately 90% occurring once. The sequenced sample consisted of peripheral blood. The source of these receptors is a woman in her twenties or thirties with active or convalescent COVID-19.

In its sample, this clone was seen a few times. Written as DNA, the CDR3 is TGTGCCACCAGCAGAGGGGGACAGGGGCCGTCTCTACACTTT. It encodes CATSRGGQGPSLHF. The chain links TRBV15 to TRBJ1-6; TRBD1 matches at 10 bases. The germline CDR1 and CDR2 sequences are LNHNV and YYDKDF (reference sequence). This CDR3 is 14 amino acids long. The V and J ends lost 1 base and 19 bases, in that order; junction bases with no gene match: 10.

V and J are TRBV27 and TRBJ1-1; TRBD1 might be the D (6 bases). Per germline, CDR1 MNHEY and CDR2 SMNVEV (reference sequence). CDR3 length equals 13 residues. The germline V and J ends were trimmed by 2 bases and 5 bases, with 9 bases remaining between them. In nucleotides, the CDR3 is TGTGCCAGCAGTTTAACAGGGAGAACTGAAGCTTTCTTT. This gives the protein CASSLTGRTEAFF.

The rearrangement joins TRBV29-1 to TRBJ2-3, with 9 nucleotides matching TRBD1. Germline V CDR1 and CDR2: SQVTM, ANQGSEA. Trimming cost V 6 bases and J 4 bases; bases outside gene matches: 14. The CDR3 totals 16 residues. The CDR3 loop is CSVGRTGVTRSDTQYF. The CDR3 DNA sequence: TGCAGCGTAGGTCGGACAGGGGTGACTCGTTCAGATACGCAGTATTTT.

The chain employs TRBV2 and TRBJ1-1, with D possibly being TRBD1 (6 bases). Germline values: CDR1 SNHLY, CDR2 FYNNEI. CDR3 length equals 16 residues. V was trimmed by 2 bases and J by 0 bases, leaving 13 bases between them. CDR3 DNA sequence: TGTGCCAGCAGTGAAAGTCGGACAGTAATGAACACTGAAGCTTTCTTT. It translates to CASSESRTVMNTEAFF.

V gene TRBV18 combines with J gene TRBJ1-1; D is perhaps TRBD1 (6 bases). Deletions cut 5 bases from V and 11 bases from J, with 21 bases between. The CDR3 sequence is 14 residues long. CDR1 KGHSH and CDR2 LQKENI come from the germline V gene. CDR3 coding DNA: TGTGCCAGCTCATCCCCGGGACACCCGATGGGGGCTTTCTTT. Its translation is CASSSPGHPMGAFF.

Only one count was recorded for this clone. The chain is built from TRBV30 and TRBJ2-5; 9 nucleotides match TRBD1. Per germline, CDR1 GTSNPN and CDR2 SVGIG (reference sequence). The CDR3 covers 14 residues. Trimming removed 6 bases from V and 5 bases from J; junction bases left unmatched: 10. This CDR3 reads CACTGTGTSETQYF. The CDR3 coding sequence is TGTGCCTGTACCGGGACAGGGACATCTGAGACCCAGTACTTC.

V is TRBV6-5 and J is TRBJ1-5; TRBD1 might be the D (5 bases). Trimming shortened V by 4 bases and J by 11 bases, and 15 bases separated the two germline ends. The germline gives CDR1 MNHEY, CDR2 SVGAGI. This CDR3 region has 13 residues. CDR3 DNA sequence: TGTGCCAGCAGTTTTGACCCCGGGGGGGCCCAGCATTTT. The encoded protein is CASSFDPGGAQHF.

The V and J genes are TRBV19 and TRBJ1-2; 10 bases fit TRBD1. The V segment lost 7 bases and the J segment 5 bases; nucleotides outside the gene matches: 10. Germline-derived CDR1 and CDR2 are LNHDA and SQIVND (reference sequence). This CDR3 is 15 amino acids long. CDR3 DNA sequence: TGTGCCAGTATGAGGGGACAGGGGATGTCGTATGGCTACACCTTC. As protein: CASMRGQGMSYGYTF.

This clone occurred a few times. V and J are TRBV30 and TRBJ1-5, with D possibly being TRBD1 (6 bases). V lost 5 bases and J 5 bases, leaving 13 bases between the germline ends. This CDR3 is 13 amino acids long. Germline lookup yields CDR1 GTSNPN and CDR2 SVGIG (reference sequence). In DNA, the CDR3 is TGTGCCTGGGCTCAGACAGGTTATCAGCCCCAGCATTTT. Encoded protein: CAWAQTGYQPQHF. The full variable domain, completed using reference TRBV30 and TRBJ1-5, is SQTIHQWPATLVQPVGSPLSLECTVEGTSNPNLYWYRQAAGRGLQLLFYSVGIGQISSEVPQNLSASRPQDRQFILSSKKLLLSDSGFYLCAWAQTGYQPQHFGDGTRLSIL.

This chain joins TRBV28 and TRBJ2-1, with D possibly TRBD2 on 5 matching bases. Trimming pared 3 bases from V and 5 bases from J, leaving 23 bases between. Germline V gene lookup returns CDR1 MDHEN and CDR2 SYDVKM. The CDR3 sequence is 18 residues long. The chain's CDR3 is CASSFPLLMTGIHNEQFF. CDR3 nucleotides: TGTGCCAGCAGTTTCCCTCTCCTGATGACGGGGATACACAATGAGCAGTTCTTC. Supplemented by reference TRBV28 and TRBJ2-1, the full variable domain reads DVKVTQSSRYLVKRTGEKVFLECVQDMDHENMFWYRQDPGLGLRLIYFSYDVKMKEKGDIPEGYSVSREKKERFSLILESASTNQTSMYLCASSFPLLMTGIHNEQFFGPGTRLTVL.

This chain connects TRBV7-8 to TRBJ2-5; perhaps TRBD2 as D (6 bases). Germline loops: CDR1 SGHVS, CDR2 FQNEAQ. Trimming removed 4 bases from V and 5 bases from J, with 20 bases in between. The CDR3 is made up of 16 amino acids. The CDR3 DNA is TGTGCCAGCAGCTCGGGGGAGGACACAGAGCGGGAGACCCAGTACTTC. It encodes CASSSGEDTERETQYF.

The rearrangement joins TRBV11-2 to TRBJ2-3; 13 bases map to TRBD2. Germline V gene lookup returns CDR1 SGHAT and CDR2 FQNNGV. V gave up 2 bases and J gave up 4 bases; unmatched junction bases: 6. This CDR3 spans 17 amino acids. This CDR3 is CASSLSGLAGVADTQYF. CDR3 DNA: TGTGCCAGCAGCTTATCCGGACTAGCGGGAGTAGCAGATACGCAGTATTTT.

The gene calls are TRBV19 and TRBJ1-2; D is unresolved. The CDR3 has 12 residues. Trimming stripped 5 bases from V and 2 bases from J, with 6 bases between. Looked up from germline, CDR1 is LNHDA and CDR2 is SQIVND (reference sequence). In DNA, the CDR3 is TGTGCCAGTAGTGTCTCCAACTATGGCTACACCTTC. This codes for CASSVSNYGYTF. The complete variable domain, with remaining parts taken from reference TRBV19 and TRBJ1-2, reads DGGITQSPKYLFRKEGQNVTLSCEQNLNHDAMYWYRQDPGQGLRLIYYSQIVNDFQKGDIAEGYSVSREKKESFPLTVTSAQKNPTAFYLCASSVSNYGYTFGSGTRLTVV.

The V gene is TRBV19, the J gene TRBJ2-6, with TRBD1 as a possible D gene (5 bases). The germline CDR1 and CDR2 sequences are LNHDA and SQIVND (reference sequence). The CDR3 spans 14 residues. Trimming left V 6 bases short and J 4 bases short, with 10 bases between. The CDR3, as DNA: TGTGCCAGTAGCCAGGGCCCCGGGGCCAACGTCCTGACTTTC. Encoded protein: CASSQGPGANVLTF.

The chain joins TRBV2 to TRBJ2-3; 8 bases are a match to TRBD2. Germline CDR1 SNHLY, CDR2 FYNNEI. The CDR3 consists of 13 residues. Germline trimming cut 7 bases from V and 4 bases from J; bases unmatched to any gene: 4. For the CDR3, the DNA is TGTGCCAGCACGCCGGGGGGGCCAGATACGCAGTATTTT. It yields the protein CASTPGGPDTQYF. Variable domain in full (rest from reference TRBV2 and TRBJ2-3): EPEVTQTPSHQVTQMGQEVILRCVPISNHLYFYWYRQILGQKVEFLVSFYNNEISEKSEIFDDQFSVERPDGSNFTLKIRSTKLEDSAMYFCASTPGGPDTQYFGPGTRLTVL.

Concerning this clone: A junction boundary mismatches the germline segment, possibly from a read error. The chain recombines TRBV7-6 with TRBJ2-5, with D possibly matching TRBD2 (5 bases). CDR1 and CDR2 from the germline V gene are SGHVS and FNYEAQ. CDR3 size: 14 residues. This CDR3 reads CATSVDQGGETQYF. The CDR3 DNA is TGTGCCACCAGCGTGGACCAAGGAGGAGAGACCCAGTACTTC.

This clone was recorded only once. This chain uses TRBV9 with TRBJ1-1; D is uncertain. V lost 5 bases and J lost 1, with 12 bases in between. This CDR3 comprises 14 residues. The germline gives CDR1 SGDLS, CDR2 YYNGEE. CDR3 nucleotides: TGTGCCAGCAGTGGAAGGCAGGAGAACACTGAAGCTTTCTTT. Residues: CASSGRQENTEAFF.

This clone was seen only once. The chain recombines TRBV7-9 with TRBJ2-7; weak D call: TRBD1 (6 bases). The CDR3 consists of 14 residues. V was cut by 3 bases and J by 7 bases, with 16 bases left in between. CDR1 and CDR2 from the germline V gene are SEHNR and FQNEAQ (reference sequence). CDR3 loop: CASSFSATGREQYF. CDR3 DNA sequence: TGTGCCAGCAGCTTCTCGGCGACAGGCCGGGAGCAGTACTTC.

This chain joins TRBV10-3 and TRBJ2-3, with D tentatively TRBD1 (6 bases). The CDR3 is 15 amino acids. Germline assignment: CDR1 ENHRY and CDR2 SYGVKD. V was shortened by 6 bases and J by 4 bases, with 17 bases between the two germline ends. The CDR3 DNA follows: TGTGCCATCAGCGCGACTAAGGGGGTGTCAGATACGCAGTATTTT. Amino acids: CAISATKGVSDTQYF.

The chain combines TRBV21-1 with TRBJ2-1; the D call in the table, TRBD1, was not verified against the DNA. TRBV21-1 represents a pseudogene. There are 15 residues in the CDR3. This CDR3 reads CASSFRTGGEHEQFF. The CDR3 nucleotides read TGTGCCAGCAGCTTTCGGACAGGGGGCGAGCATGAGCAGTTCTTC.

The chain carries TRBV7-9 and TRBJ2-5, with unresolved D. The CDR3 extends over 15 amino acids. V was clipped by 1 base and J by 0 bases, with 9 bases between them. CDR1 is SEHNR and CDR2 is FQNEAQ in the germline V gene (reference sequence). The CDR3 region has the DNA TGTGCCAGCAGCTTAGGAGAGACTGACCAAGAGACCCAGTACTTC. This sequence encodes CASSLGETDQETQYF.

The chain joins TRBV5-1 to TRBJ2-7; unclear D gene. Germline-derived CDR1 and CDR2 are SGHRS and YFSETQ. V lost 0 bases and J lost 7, with 8 bases in between. This CDR3 comprises 12 residues. The CDR3, as DNA: TGCGCCAGCAGCTTGGGCGGTGAGGAGCAGTACTTC. Residues: CASSLGGEEQYF.

This chain connects TRBV10-3 to TRBJ2-7; TRBD1 aligns across 9 bases. CDR1 is ENHRY, CDR2 SYGVKD, per germline. V was clipped by 0 bases and J by 4 bases; unmatched bases: 4. The CDR3 runs to 15 residues. DNA for the CDR3: TGTGCCATCAGTGAGTCGGGGGGACAGGGTTACGAGCAGTACTTC. Translation: CAISESGGQGYEQYF.

The chain combines TRBV7-2 with TRBJ1-2; no reliable D call. V gave up 4 bases and J gave up 9 bases, with 15 bases separating them. The length of the CDR3 is 13 residues. Per germline, CDR1 SGHTA and CDR2 FQGNSA. This chain's CDR3 is CASSSKLLMSYTF. In DNA form, the CDR3 reads TGTGCCAGCAGCTCCAAACTACTTATGAGCTACACCTTC. Full variable domain (rest looked up from reference TRBV7-2 and TRBJ1-2): GAGVSQSPSNKVTEKGKDVELRCDPISGHTALYWYRQSLGQGLEFLIYFQGNSAPDKSGLPSDRFSAERTGGSVSTLTIQRTQQEDSAVYLCASSSKLLMSYTFGSGTRLTVV.

The table lists this clone with a few counts. The rearrangement joins TRBV27 to TRBJ2-7, with 10 bases lining up with TRBD2. The CDR3 runs to 15 residues. CDR1 and CDR2 (germline): MNHEY, SMNVEV (reference sequence). After removal of 4 bases from V and 2 bases from J, the junction contained 5 bases not matched to a gene. CDR3 residues: CASSSEREGTYEQYF. The CDR3, as DNA: TGTGCCAGCAGTTCCGAGCGGGAGGGGACCTACGAGCAGTACTTC.

The rearrangement joins TRBV28 to TRBJ2-7, with a weak D call TRBD1 (6 bases). Germline V gene sequence: CDR1 MDHEN, CDR2 SYDVKM. This CDR3 is 14 amino acids long. V shed 2 bases and J shed 2 bases, with 10 bases lying between them. CDR3 in DNA: TGTGCCAGCAGTTTAAGTCGGGACACCTACGAGCAGTACTTC. Amino acid sequence: CASSLSRDTYEQYF.

The chain recombines TRBV5-1 with TRBJ2-2; possible D gene TRBD2, 6 bases. V was shortened by 2 bases and J by 5 bases, with 7 bases between the two germline ends. Germline assignment: CDR1 SGHRS and CDR2 YFSETQ. CDR3 length: 13 residues. The CDR3: CASSFGGTGELFF. The DNA for the CDR3 is TGCGCCAGCAGCTTTGGAGGGACCGGGGAGCTGTTTTTT. Full variable domain (outside the CDR3, taken from reference TRBV5-1 and TRBJ2-2): KAGVTQTPRYLIKTRGQQVTLSCSPISGHRSVSWYQQTPGQGLQFLFEYFSETQRNKGNFPGRFSGRQFSNSRSEMNVSTLELGDSALYLCASSFGGTGELFFGEGSRLTVL.